The subject of this entry is one TCR beta chain. Its antigen target is currently unknown. No per-base quality is available; no much larger clone lies one base away. The TCR beta CDR3 regions were amplified from RNA transcripts. A first-round RT-PCR of the TCR CDR3 used the HTBI primer set with the Qiagen OneStep RT-PCR kit. The libraries were constructed in a second round of multiplex PCR and then size-selected and purified. The libraries were sequenced on an Illumina HiSeq2000 using paired-end 100 bp reads. The authors' pipeline ran thus. SOAPnuke was used to process the raw data, throwing out any read that contained adapters or uncalled bases, had a mean Phred below 15, or lacked an exact constant-primer or identifier match. COPE v1.2.5 was used to merge high-quality paired reads, and clonotypes were defined as unique nucleotide sequences. MiTCR v1.1 was used to align the clonotypes against IMGT TRBV, TRBD and TRBJ reference segments. Only V-J combinations with frequency above 0.0001, covering 99.2% of repertoires, were analysed. A TCS score was defined as the ratio of F50 (clonal expansion) to E x V (chaos), with BLOSUM62-based TCRdist applied between CDR3 peptides within each V-J. Welch's t-statistics and random forest reduced roughly 500 V-J features to roughly 13, which were used in a naive Bayes classifier (R e1071). The similarity between thyroid and blood repertoires was quantified using the Morisita-Horn index. TCRdb reanalyzed the raw reads on its own, using fastp at Q25 for trimming and MiXCR for clone calling, and kept in-frame beta chains. CDR3 protein sequences are deduplicated, and each keeps its most common genes and DNA. The V and J calls follow TCRdb's processing rather than the paper's. For this sample there are roughly 500,000 distinct CDR3 sequences; more than 45% appear just once. The ten top clones hold 15% to 20% of the sample.

Patients with uncontrolled infections, other autoimmune diseases, pregnancy or lactation were excluded. Clinical symptoms, serum thyroxine and TRAb, thyroid ultrasound, and orbital computed tomography formed the basis for the diagnoses. Total RNA was extracted using Trizol reagent, and RNA quality was assessed on an Agilent 2100 Bioanalyzer. The sample comes from a study of T cells in Graves' hyperthyroidism and ophthalmopathy (dated by TCRdb to 2018 to 2020). About the full investigation: A discovery cohort of 95 to 100 patients, about 43 with Graves' ophthalmopathy and fewer than 65 with stable Graves' hyperthyroidism, was used to find distinguishing TCR V-J signatures. Prospective prediction of ophthalmopathy was tested in an independent validation cohort consisting of roughly 20 hyperthyroidism patients and around 16 patients who later progressed to ophthalmopathy. For training and testing, the roughly 93 patients in the discovery cohort were randomly divided in a 7:3 ratio. The study also compared thyroid tissue and blood T-cell repertoires from about six Graves' hyperthyroidism patients. Following sampling, methimazole starting at 30 mg daily was given to hyperthyroidism patients, and high-dose intravenous methylprednisolone was given to ophthalmopathy patients. The paper describes TCR Vbeta CDR3 sequencing of 130 to 150 peripheral blood samples, made up of some 40 ophthalmopathy patients, 70 to 75 hyperthyroidism patients and around 17 progressor patients.

The CDR3 covers 15 residues, taking in both the cysteine and the phenylalanine. The sequence is cut down to CDR3 DNA, 45 bases in frame from base 1. As encoded in the germline V gene, CDR1 is SGHTA while CDR2 is FQGTGA. Here V drops 3 bases and J drops 4 bases, and the junction holds 6 bases not matched to any gene. Summary of the overall study and its limitations: Most expanded thyroid clonotypes (frequency above 0.001) were also detected in blood, suggesting blood repertoires may reflect thyroid immune responses. No statistical method was used to fix the sample size in advance, and group allocation was not hidden from the investigators. In cross-validation, a model built on a 13 V-J signature told ophthalmopathy apart from stable hyperthyroidism with approximately 90% sensitivity and approximately 81% specificity, and in testing the same model reached 80%/75%. In validation, the model predicted progression to ophthalmopathy a median of 6.5 months before onset, with approximately 70% sensitivity and roughly 77% specificity.

This sequence uses TRBV7-3 and TRBJ2-5, and 9 junctional nucleotides match TRBD2. Sample: peripheral blood or thyroid tissue (not recorded which). The sequence was collected from an adult woman with Graves' disease, either hyperthyroidism or ophthalmopathy (not recorded which). The CDR3 protein sequence reads: CASSLGGRARETQYF. The DNA sequence is TGTGCCAGCAGCTTGGGCGGGAGGGCCAGAGAGACCCAGTACTTC.